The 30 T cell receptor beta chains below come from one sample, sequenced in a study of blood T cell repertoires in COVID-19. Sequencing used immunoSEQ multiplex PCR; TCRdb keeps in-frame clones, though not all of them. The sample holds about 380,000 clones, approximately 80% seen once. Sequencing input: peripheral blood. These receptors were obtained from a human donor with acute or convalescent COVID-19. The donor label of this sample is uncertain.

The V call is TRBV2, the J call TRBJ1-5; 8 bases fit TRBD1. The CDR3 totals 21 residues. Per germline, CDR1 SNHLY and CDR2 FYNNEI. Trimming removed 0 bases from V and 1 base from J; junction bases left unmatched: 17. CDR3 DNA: TGTGCCAGCAGTGAAGCGCTTCTAAGTACAGGGGGGGGATTAAGCAATCAGCCCCAGCATTTT. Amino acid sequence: CASSEALLSTGGGLSNQPQHF.

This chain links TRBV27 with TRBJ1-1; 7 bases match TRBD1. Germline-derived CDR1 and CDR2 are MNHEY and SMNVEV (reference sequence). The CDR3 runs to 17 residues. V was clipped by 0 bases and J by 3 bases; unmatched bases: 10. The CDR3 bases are TGTGCCAGCAGTTTATCCGCTGGGACAGCTAAAGACACTGAAGCTTTCTTT. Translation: CASSLSAGTAKDTEAFF.

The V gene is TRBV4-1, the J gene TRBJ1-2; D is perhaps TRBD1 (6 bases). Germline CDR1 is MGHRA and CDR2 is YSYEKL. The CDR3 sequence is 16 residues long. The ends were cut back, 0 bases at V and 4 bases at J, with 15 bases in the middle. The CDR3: CASSQDAPDRRYGYTF. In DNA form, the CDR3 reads TGCGCCAGCAGCCAAGATGCCCCGGACAGACGCTATGGCTACACCTTC.

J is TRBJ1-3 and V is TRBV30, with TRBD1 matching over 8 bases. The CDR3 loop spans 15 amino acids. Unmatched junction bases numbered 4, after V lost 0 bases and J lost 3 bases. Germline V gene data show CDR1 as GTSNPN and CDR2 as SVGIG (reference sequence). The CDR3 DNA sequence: TGTGCCTGGAGTGTTTCGACAGGGGTTGGAAACACCATATATTTT. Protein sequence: CAWSVSTGVGNTIYF.

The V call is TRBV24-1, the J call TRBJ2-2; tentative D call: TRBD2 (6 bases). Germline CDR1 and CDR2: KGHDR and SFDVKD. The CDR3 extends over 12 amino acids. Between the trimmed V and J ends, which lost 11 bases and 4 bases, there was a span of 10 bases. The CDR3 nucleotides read TGTGCCATCGGAGGGTCCACCGGGGAGCTGTTTTTT. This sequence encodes CAIGGSTGELFF.

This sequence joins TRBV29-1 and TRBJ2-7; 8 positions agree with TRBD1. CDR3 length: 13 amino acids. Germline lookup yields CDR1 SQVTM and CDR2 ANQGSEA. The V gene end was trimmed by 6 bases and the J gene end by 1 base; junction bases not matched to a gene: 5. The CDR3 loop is CSVDDRGSYEQYF. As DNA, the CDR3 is TGCAGCGTGGATGACAGGGGTTCCTACGAGCAGTACTTC.

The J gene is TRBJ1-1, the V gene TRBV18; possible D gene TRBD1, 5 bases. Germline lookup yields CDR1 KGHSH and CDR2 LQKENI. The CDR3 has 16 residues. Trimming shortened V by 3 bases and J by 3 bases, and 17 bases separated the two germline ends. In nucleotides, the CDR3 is TGTGCCAGCTCACCTAGGGGTACTGCGGGGGACACTGAAGCTTTCTTT. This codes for CASSPRGTAGDTEAFF.

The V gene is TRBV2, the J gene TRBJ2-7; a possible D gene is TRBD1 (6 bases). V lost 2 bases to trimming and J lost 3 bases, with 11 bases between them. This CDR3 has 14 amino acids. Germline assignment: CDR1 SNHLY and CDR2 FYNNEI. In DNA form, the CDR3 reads TGTGCCAGCAGTGAACAGGGACATCTCTACGAGCAGTACTTC. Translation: CASSEQGHLYEQYF. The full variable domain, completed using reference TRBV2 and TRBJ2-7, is EPEVTQTPSHQVTQMGQEVILRCVPISNHLYFYWYRQILGQKVEFLVSFYNNEISEKSEIFDDQFSVERPDGSNFTLKIRSTKLEDSAMYFCASSEQGHLYEQYFGPGTRLTVT.

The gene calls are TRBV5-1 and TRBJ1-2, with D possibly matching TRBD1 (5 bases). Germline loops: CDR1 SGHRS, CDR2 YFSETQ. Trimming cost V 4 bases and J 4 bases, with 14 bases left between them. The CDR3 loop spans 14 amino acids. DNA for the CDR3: TGCGCCAGCAGCCGGGACTCGGGGGGCTATGGCTACACCTTC. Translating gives CASSRDSGGYGYTF.

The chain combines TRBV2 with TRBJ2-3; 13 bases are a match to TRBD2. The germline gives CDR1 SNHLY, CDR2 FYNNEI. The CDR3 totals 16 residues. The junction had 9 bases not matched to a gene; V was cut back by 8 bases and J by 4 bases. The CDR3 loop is CASPPRTSGRSDTQYF. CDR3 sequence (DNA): TGTGCCAGCCCGCCCCGGACTAGCGGGAGATCAGATACGCAGTATTTT.

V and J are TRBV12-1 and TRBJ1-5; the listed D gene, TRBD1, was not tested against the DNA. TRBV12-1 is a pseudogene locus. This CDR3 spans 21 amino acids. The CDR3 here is CASSSPEREGQGPKGNQPQHF. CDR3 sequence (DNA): TGTGCCAGCAGCTCCCCAGAGAGGGAGGGACAGGGACCCAAGGGCAATCAGCCCCAGCATTTT.

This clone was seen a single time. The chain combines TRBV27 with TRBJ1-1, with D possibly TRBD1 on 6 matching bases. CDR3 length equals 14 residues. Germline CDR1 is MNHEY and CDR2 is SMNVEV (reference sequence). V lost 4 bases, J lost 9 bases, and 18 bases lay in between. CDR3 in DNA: TGTGCCAGCAGTTATGGACAGAGGGGTCGACAAGCTTTCTTT. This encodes CASSYGQRGRQAFF.

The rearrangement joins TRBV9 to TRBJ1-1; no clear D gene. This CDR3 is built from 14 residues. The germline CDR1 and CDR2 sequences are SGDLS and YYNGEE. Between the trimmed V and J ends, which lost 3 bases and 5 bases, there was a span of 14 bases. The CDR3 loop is CASSARVVRTEAFF. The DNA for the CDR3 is TGTGCCAGCAGCGCGAGGGTAGTGCGAACTGAAGCTTTCTTT.

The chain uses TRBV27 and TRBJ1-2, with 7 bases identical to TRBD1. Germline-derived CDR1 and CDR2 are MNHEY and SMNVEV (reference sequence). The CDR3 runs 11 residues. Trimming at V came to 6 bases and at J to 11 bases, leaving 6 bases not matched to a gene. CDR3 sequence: CASRYTGEYTF. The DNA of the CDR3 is TGTGCCAGCAGGTATACAGGGGAGTACACCTTC.

As DNA, the CDR3 is TGTGCCAGCAGCGGGTTAGCAACCGGGGAGCTGTTTTTT. Translated, it gives CASSGLATGELFF. V gene TRBV7-6 combines with J gene TRBJ2-2, with D uncertain. CDR3 length: 13 amino acids. Trimming shortened V by 5 bases and J by 5 bases, and 9 bases separated the two germline ends. Germline V CDR1 and CDR2: SGHVS, FNYEAQ.

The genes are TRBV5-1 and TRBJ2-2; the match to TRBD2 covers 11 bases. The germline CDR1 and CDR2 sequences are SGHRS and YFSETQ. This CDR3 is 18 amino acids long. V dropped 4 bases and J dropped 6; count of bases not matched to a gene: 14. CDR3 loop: CASSLARGGSGRAGELFF. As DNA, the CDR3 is TGCGCCAGCAGCCTCGCCCGTGGTGGTAGCGGGAGGGCCGGGGAGCTGTTTTTT.

The CDR3 sequence is CASQTGETQYF. CDR3 sequence (DNA): TGTGCCAGCCAAACGGGAGAGACCCAGTACTTC. The rearrangement uses TRBV18 and TRBJ2-5; D is uncertain. Trimming shortened V by 8 bases and J by 4 bases, and 8 bases separated the two germline ends. The CDR3 spans 11 residues. Germline lookup yields CDR1 KGHSH and CDR2 LQKENI. Full variable domain (remainder filled in from reference TRBV18 and TRBJ2-5): NAGVMQNPRHLVRRRGQEARLRCSPMKGHSHVYWYRQLPEEGLKFMVYLQKENIIDESGMPKERFSAEFPKEGPSILRIQQVVRGDSAAYFCASQTGETQYFGPGTRLLVL.

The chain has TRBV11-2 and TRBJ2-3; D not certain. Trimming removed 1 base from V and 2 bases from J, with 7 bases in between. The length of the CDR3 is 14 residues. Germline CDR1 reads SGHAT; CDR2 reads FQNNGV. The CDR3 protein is CASSLGSITDTQYF. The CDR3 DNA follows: TGTGCCAGCAGCTTAGGTTCAATCACAGATACGCAGTATTTT.

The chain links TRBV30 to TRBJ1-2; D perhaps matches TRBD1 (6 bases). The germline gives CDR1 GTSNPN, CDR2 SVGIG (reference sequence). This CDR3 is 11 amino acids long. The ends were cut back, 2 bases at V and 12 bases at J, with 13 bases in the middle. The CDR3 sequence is CAWSSGRDNTF. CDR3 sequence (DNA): TGTGCCTGGAGTAGTGGGAGGGACAACACCTTC. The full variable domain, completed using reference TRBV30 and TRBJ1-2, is SQTIHQWPATLVQPVGSPLSLECTVEGTSNPNLYWYRQAAGRGLQLLFYSVGIGQISSEVPQNLSASRPQDRQFILSSKKLLLSDSGFYLCAWSSGRDNTFGSGTRLTVV.

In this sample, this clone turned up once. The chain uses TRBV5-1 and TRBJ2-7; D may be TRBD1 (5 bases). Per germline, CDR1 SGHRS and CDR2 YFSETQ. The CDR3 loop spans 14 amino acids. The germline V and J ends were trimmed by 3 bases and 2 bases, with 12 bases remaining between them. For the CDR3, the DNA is TGCGCCAGCAGCTGGGGCGAGCCCCCCTACGAGCAGTACTTC. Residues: CASSWGEPPYEQYF.

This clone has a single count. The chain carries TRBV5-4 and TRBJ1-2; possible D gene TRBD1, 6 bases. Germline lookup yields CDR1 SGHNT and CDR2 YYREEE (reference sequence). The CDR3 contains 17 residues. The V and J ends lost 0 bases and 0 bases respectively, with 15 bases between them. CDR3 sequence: CASSLGGHSFPNYGYTF. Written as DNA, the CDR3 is TGTGCCAGCAGCTTGGGGGGGCACAGTTTCCCTAACTATGGCTACACCTTC.

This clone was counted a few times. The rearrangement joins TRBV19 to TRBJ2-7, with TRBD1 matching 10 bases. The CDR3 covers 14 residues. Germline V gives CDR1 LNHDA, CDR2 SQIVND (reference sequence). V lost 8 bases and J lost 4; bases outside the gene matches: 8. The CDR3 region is CASVGQGIIYEQYF. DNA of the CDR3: TGTGCCAGTGTGGGACAGGGGATAATTTACGAGCAGTACTTC.

The CDR3 sequence: CASSYKGVNTEAFF. CDR3 nucleotides: TGTGCCAGCAGTTACAAGGGAGTGAACACTGAAGCTTTCTTT. The V gene is TRBV6-5, the J gene TRBJ1-1; unclear D gene. V lost 2 bases and J lost 0, with 7 bases in between. From germline, CDR1 is MNHEY and CDR2 SVGAGI. The CDR3 contains 14 residues.

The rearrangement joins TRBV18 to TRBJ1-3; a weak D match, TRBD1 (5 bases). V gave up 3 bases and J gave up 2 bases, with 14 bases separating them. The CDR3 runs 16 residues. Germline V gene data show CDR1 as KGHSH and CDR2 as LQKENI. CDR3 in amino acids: CASSPIAGSAGNTIYF. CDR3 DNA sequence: TGTGCCAGCTCACCTATTGCAGGGTCGGCTGGAAACACCATATATTTT.

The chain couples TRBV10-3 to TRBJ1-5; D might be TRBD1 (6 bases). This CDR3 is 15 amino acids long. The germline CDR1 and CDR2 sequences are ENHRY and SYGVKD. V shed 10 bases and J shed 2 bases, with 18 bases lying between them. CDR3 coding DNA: TGTGCCACCGGACCGACAGGTACGGGCAATCAGCCCCAGCATTTT. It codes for CATGPTGTGNQPQHF.

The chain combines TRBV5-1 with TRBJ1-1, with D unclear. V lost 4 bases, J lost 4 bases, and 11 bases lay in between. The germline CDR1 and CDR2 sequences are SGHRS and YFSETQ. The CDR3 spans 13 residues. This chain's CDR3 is CASSGVGGTEAFF. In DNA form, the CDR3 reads TGCGCCAGCAGCGGAGTCGGAGGCACTGAAGCTTTCTTT.

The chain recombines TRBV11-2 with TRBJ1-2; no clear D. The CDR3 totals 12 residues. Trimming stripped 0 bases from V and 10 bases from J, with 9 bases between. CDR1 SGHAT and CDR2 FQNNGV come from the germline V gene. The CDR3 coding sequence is TGTGCCAGCAGCTTAGATCTACCTCCCTACACCTTC. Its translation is CASSLDLPPYTF.

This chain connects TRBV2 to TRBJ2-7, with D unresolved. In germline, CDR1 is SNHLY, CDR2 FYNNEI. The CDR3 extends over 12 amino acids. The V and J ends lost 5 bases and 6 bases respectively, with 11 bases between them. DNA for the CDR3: TGTGCCAGCAGTCCCACTACGTTCGAGCAGTACTTC. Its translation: CASSPTTFEQYF.

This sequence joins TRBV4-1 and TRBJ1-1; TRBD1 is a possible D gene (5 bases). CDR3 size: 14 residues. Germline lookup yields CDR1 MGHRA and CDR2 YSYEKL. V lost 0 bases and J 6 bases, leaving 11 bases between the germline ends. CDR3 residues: CASSQEGRVAEAFF. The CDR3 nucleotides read TGCGCCAGCAGCCAAGAGGGCAGGGTTGCTGAAGCTTTCTTT.

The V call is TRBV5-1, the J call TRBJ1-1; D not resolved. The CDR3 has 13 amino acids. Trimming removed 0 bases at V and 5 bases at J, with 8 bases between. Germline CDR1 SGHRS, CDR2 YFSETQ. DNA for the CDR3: TGCGCCAGCAGCTTGGCTCAGAAGACTGAAGCTTTCTTT. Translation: CASSLAQKTEAFF.